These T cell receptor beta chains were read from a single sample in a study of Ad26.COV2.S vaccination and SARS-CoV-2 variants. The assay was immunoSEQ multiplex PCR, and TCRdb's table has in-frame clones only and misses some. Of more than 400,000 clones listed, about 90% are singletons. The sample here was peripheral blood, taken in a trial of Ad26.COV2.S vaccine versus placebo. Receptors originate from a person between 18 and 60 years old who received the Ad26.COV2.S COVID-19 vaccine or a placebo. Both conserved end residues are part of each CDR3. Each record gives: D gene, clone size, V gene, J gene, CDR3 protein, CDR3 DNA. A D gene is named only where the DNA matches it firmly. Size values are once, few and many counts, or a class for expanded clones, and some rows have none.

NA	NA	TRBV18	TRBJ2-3	CASSPGQSSTDTQYF	TGTGCCAGCTCACCAGGACAGTCTAGCACAGATACGCAGTATTTT
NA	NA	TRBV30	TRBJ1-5	CAWSVGRGGNQPQHF	TGTGCCTGGAGTGTTGGCAGGGGAGGCAATCAGCCCCAGCATTTT
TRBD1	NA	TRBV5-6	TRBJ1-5	CASSLSDRGQPQHF	TGTGCCAGCAGCTTGTCGGACAGGGGTCAGCCCCAGCATTTT
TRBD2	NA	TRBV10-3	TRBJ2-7	CAISDLAGIKLSYEQYF	TGTGCCATCAGTGATCTAGCGGGTATTAAACTATCCTACGAGCAGTACTTC
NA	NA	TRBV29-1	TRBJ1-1	CSVLRDRTEAFF	TGCAGCGTTCTGAGGGATCGCACTGAAGCTTTCTTT
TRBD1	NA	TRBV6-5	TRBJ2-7	CASSYDRVREQYF	TGTGCCAGCAGTTACGACAGGGTACGCGAGCAGTACTTC
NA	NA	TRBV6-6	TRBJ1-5	CASSYSASNQPQHF	TGTGCCAGCAGTTACTCTGCTAGCAATCAGCCCCAGCATTTT
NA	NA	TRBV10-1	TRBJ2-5	CASNLAPGFRETQYF	TGCGCCAGCAATCTAGCCCCGGGTTTTCGGGAGACCCAGTACTTC
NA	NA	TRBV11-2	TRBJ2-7	CASSPTSFPYEQYF	TGTGCCAGCAGCCCGACTAGTTTCCCCTACGAGCAGTACTTC
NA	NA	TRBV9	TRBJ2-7	CASSVGPGDGNEQYF	TGTGCCAGCAGCGTAGGGCCGGGGGACGGCAACGAGCAGTACTTC
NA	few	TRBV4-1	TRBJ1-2	CASSRAGTGYGYTF	TGCGCCAGCAGCCGCGCCGGGACTGGCTATGGCTACACCTTC
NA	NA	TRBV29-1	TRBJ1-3	CSVLFHQISGNTIYF	TGCAGCGTTCTGTTTCACCAGATCTCTGGAAACACCATATATTTT
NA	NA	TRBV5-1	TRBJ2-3	CASSIFEGDTQYF	TGCGCCAGCAGCATATTCGAGGGAGATACGCAGTATTTT
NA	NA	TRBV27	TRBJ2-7	CASSLYTAPLEQYF	TGTGCCAGCAGTTTGTATACAGCTCCGCTCGAGCAGTACTTC
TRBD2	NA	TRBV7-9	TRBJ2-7	CASSFSSGGSYEQYF	TGTGCCAGCAGCTTCTCTAGCGGGGGGTCCTACGAGCAGTACTTC
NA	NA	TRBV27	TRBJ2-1	CASSMTEYNEQFF	TGTGCCAGCAGTATGACGGAATACAATGAGCAGTTCTTC
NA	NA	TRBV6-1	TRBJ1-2	CASSESVSPTYGYTF	TGTGCCAGCAGTGAAAGCGTCAGCCCTACCTATGGCTACACCTTC
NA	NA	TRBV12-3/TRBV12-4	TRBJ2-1	CASSLSDEQFF	TGTGCCAGCAGTTTATCCGATGAGCAGTTCTTC
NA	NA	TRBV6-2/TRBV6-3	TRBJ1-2	CASSPRGYYGYTF	TGTGCCAGCAGTCCCCGGGGATACTATGGCTACACCTTC
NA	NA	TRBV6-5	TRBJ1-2	CASSPRGPRSTGYTF	TGTGCCAGCAGTCCCCGAGGTCCCCGGTCAACGGGCTACACCTTC
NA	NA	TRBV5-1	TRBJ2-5	CASSLVSGVQETQYF	TGCGCCAGCAGCTTGGTTAGCGGAGTCCAAGAGACCCAGTACTTC
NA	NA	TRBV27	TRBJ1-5	CASRFTGFSNQPQHF	TGTGCCAGCAGGTTCACAGGGTTTAGCAATCAGCCCCAGCATTTT
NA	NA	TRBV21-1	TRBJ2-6	CASTGNGANVLTF	TGTGCCAGTACAGGGAATGGGGCCAACGTCCTGACTTTC
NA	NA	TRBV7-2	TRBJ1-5	CASSLAVSSGDQPQHF	TGTGCCAGCAGCTTAGCGGTCAGCTCCGGGGATCAGCCCCAGCATTTT
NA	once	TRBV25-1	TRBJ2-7	CASSNRDNTYEQYF	TGTGCCAGCAGTAACCGGGACAATACCTACGAGCAGTACTTC
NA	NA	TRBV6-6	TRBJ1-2	CASSQDPRLSNYGYTF	TGTGCCAGCAGTCAAGACCCTCGCCTTTCTAACTATGGCTACACCTTC
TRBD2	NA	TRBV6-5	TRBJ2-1	CASSYSRLADYNEQFF	TGTGCCAGCAGTTACTCGAGACTAGCGGACTACAATGAGCAGTTCTTC
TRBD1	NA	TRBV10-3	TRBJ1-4	CAISEWDRAGEKLFF	TGTGCCATCAGTGAGTGGGACAGGGCGGGTGAAAAACTGTTTTTT
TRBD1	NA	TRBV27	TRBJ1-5	CASSSQGINQPQHF	TGTGCCAGCAGTTCACAGGGGATCAATCAGCCCCAGCATTTT
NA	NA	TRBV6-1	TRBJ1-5	CASSDFRGRNQPQHF	TGTGCCAGCAGTGATTTCAGGGGACGCAATCAGCCCCAGCATTTT
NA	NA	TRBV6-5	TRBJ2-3	CASRQSHTDTQYF	TGTGCCAGCAGACAGAGCCACACAGATACGCAGTATTTT